Below, one T cell receptor beta chain is given with its context. Its antigen is not identified. This entry comes from a study of cytomegalovirus exposure and HLA in healthy donors. Study-wide background: The study's early data release held tens of millions of unique TCRs from HLA-typed donors.

With 60 Vbeta and 13 Jbeta primers, the PCR was carried out. Clones were read by immunoSEQ multiplex PCR, and TCRdb kept only the in-frame ones, dropping some. The sample table sets out about 54,000 clones. Study findings and constraints: Later analysis associated a missense DCLRE1C variant with TCR beta V- and J-gene trimming.

Trimming at V came to 4 bases and at J to 5 bases, leaving 7 bases not matched to a gene. Germline V gene sequence: CDR1 SSHAT, CDR2 FNYEAQ (reference sequence). There are 15 residues in the CDR3. The rearrangement joins TRBV7-7 to TRBJ2-1; 8 bases match TRBD2. This TCR was sampled from a middle-aged woman in good health and CMV-seronegative. The sample consisted of PBMCs. CDR3 sequence (DNA): TGTGCCAGCAGCTCCCGGGGGGGATCCGACAATGAGCAGTTCTTC. Translated: CASSSRGGSDNEQFF.